The source of this TCR beta chain is a study of shared clonotypes between healthy human individuals. This table comes from immunoSEQ multiplex PCR, and its TCRdb copy is limited to in-frame clones, with some not included. The data hold about 680,000 clones, with around 90% observed a single time. Naive CD8 populations comprised CD45RO-negative cells positively selected for CCR7, excluding terminally differentiated effector memory CD45RA+ cells. The V and J ends lost 0 bases and 6 bases respectively, with 10 bases between them. The CDR3 has 14 amino acids. Germline loops: CDR1 SGHDT, CDR2 YYEEEE. Material: naive CD8+ T cells sorted from blood. This TCR was sampled from a young man in good health. The chain recombines TRBV5-6 with TRBJ1-5; D call uncertain. The CDR3: CASSLAAGIQPQHF. The DNA for the CDR3 is TGTGCCAGCAGCTTGGCCGCGGGGATTCAGCCCCAGCATTTT.